This T cell receptor beta chain emerged from a study of tumor and adjacent non-tumor tissue in lung cancer (dated by TCRdb to 2016 to 2019). Describing the broader study: Of the cohort, roughly 12 patients had adenocarcinoma, 2 had squamous cell carcinoma and 1 had small cell lung cancer. Among the 15 or so patients, ages ranged from roughly 31 to 76 years, some ten were men and 5 were women, and disease was TNM stage I to III. Sequencing produced 125,075,908 productive TCRbeta reads in total, an average of about 3.8 million reads per sample. The study compared bulk TCRbeta repertoires from lung tumor tissue and matched distant non-tumor lung tissue of over 13 lung cancer patients. For each patient, one tumor sample and one normal lung sample were taken, giving a few dozen paired specimens that underwent TCRbeta CDR3 sequencing.

Points the paper makes about the study in general: Only around 16 patients were in the cohort, and the authors stated that larger samples and more detailed clinical data are needed. Significantly higher TCR diversity was found in younger patients, and higher tumor TCR diversity was associated with shorter overall and disease-free survival. Neither the sequencing platform nor unique molecular identifiers are named or mentioned anywhere in the methods. Peripheral blood was not sequenced, so blood TCRbeta repertoires were not examined in the lung cancer patients of the study. The top 100 clones accounted for a significantly larger cumulative portion of the repertoire in normal lung than in tumor tissue. Tumor tissue showed significantly greater TCR diversity (inverse Simpson) than normal lung tissue (around 450 vs 150, P = 0.0075, Mann-Whitney U test).

CDR1 is given as SQVTM and CDR2 as ANQGSEA, both from the germline V gene. The CDR3 adds up to 13 amino acids, both ends counted. Solely the CDR3 DNA is kept, with 39 bases framed from the first base. The germline ends are 12 bases apart after V is trimmed by 4 bases and J by 3 bases. Notes on this clonotype: Its recognized antigen is unknown. Given a much more abundant clone one base away, this may be a read error. Lacking the conserved final phenylalanine or tryptophan, this CDR3 likely reflects a read error.

The library was built by means of multiplex PCR. Sequencing was carried out with an Illumina HiSeq 2500. TCRbeta libraries were built by three rounds of nested PCR using primers (Table S4), following protocols modified from ARM-PCR. Before sequencing, PCR products of 200-500 bp were cut from the gel and purified using the QIAquick gel extraction kit. The study's own analysis went as follows. Trimmomatic was used to clean the reads, FLASH was used to merge the reads into complete CDR3 sequences, and MiTCR was used to assign the reads to V(D)J germline segments. VDJtools was used to compute clonal diversity as the inverse Simpson's index. A read counted as productive if the sequence was in-frame and lacked a premature stop codon. TCRdb applied fastp at Q25 and MiXCR to the public reads, then kept only in-frame beta chains. Rows are combined by CDR3 protein, so each entry shows the most common genes and DNA. In this record, the V and J calls reflect TCRdb's handling and not the investigators' own analysis. The sample yields more than 85,000 distinct CDR3 sequences; roughly 62% were counted once. Clones ranked in the top ten supply about 16% of the sample.

RNA was extracted from bulk unsorted tissue and checked for quality with a NanoDrop ND-1000 and an Agilent 2100. All donors had newly diagnosed lung cancer, had not received prior chemotherapy, and were admitted for thoracic surgery in China between August and November 2014. The study excluded patients who had received radiotherapy or chemotherapy before or who had another cancer at the same time. Surgical tissue pieces of about 1-2.3 cm3 were preserved in RNAlater solution and stored at -80 °C until use. This TCR was sampled from a man aged 70 or older with non-small cell lung cancer. The material sequenced was lung tumor tissue. Recombination joined TRBV29-1 with TRBJ1-2; the best D guess is TRBD1, with 5 bases matching. CDR3 region: CSVVSGRDYGYTL. The nucleotides read TGCAGCGTTGTTTCGGGGCGGGACTATGGCTACACCCTC.